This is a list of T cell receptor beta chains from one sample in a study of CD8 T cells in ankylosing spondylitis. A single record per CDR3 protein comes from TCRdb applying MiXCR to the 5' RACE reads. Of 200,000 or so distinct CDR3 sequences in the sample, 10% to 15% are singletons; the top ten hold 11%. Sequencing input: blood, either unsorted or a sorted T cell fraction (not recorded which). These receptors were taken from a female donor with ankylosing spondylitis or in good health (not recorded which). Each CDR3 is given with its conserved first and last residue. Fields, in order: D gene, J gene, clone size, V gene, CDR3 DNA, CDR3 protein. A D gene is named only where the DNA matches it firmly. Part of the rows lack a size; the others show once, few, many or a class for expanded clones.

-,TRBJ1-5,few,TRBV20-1,TGCAGTGCTAGAGATGGGCCCCAGCATTTT,CSARDGPQHF
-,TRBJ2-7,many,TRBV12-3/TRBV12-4,TGTGCCAGCAGTTCGACAGTTAACTACGAGCAGTACTTC,CASSSTVNYEQYF
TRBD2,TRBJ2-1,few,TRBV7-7,TGTGCCAGCAGCTTAGCTGGGGGGGATGAGCAGTTCTTC,CASSLAGGDEQFF
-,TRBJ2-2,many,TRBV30,TGTGCCTGGATAGGGGGTAACACCGGGGAGCTGTTTTTT,CAWIGGNTGELFF
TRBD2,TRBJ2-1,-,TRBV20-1,TGCTGTGGGGTTTCCCCTGGACTAGCGTCGATGGGGAATGAGCAGTTCTTC,CCGVSPGLASMGNEQFF
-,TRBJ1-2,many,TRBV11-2,TGTGCCAGCAGCTTAGCCCTTATAGGGACCTATGGCTACACCTTC,CASSLALIGTYGYTF
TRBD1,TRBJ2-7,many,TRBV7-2,TGTGCCAGCAGCTCGGCATCGACAGGGACCTACGAGCAGTACTTC,CASSSASTGTYEQYF
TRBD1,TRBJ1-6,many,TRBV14,TGTGCCAGCAGCCAAGCGGGTGTCGGGACAGTCTATAATTCACCCCTCCACTTT,CASSQAGVGTVYNSPLHF
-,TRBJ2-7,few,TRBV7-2,TGTGCCAGCAGCTCCCTCACTAGTGGCGCTTACGAGCAGTACTTC,CASSSLTSGAYEQYF
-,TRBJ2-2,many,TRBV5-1,TGCGCCAGCAGCGTGACTAGTGACACCGGGGAGCTGTTTTTT,CASSVTSDTGELFF
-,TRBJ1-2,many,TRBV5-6,TGTGCCAGCAGCTTGGCCGTTGCCTACACCTTC,CASSLAVAYTF
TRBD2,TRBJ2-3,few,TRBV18,TGTGCCAGCTCACCTCTAGGCGGGACTAGCGCCACAGATACGCAGTATTTT,CASSPLGGTSATDTQYF
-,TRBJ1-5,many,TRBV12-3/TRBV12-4,TGTGCCAGCAGTCTGGGAGCAGGGGTGCAGCCCCAGCATTTT,CASSLGAGVQPQHF
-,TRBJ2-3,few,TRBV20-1,TGCAGTGCTCCCAAGGGGGGGGGGGATACGCAGTATTTT,CSAPKGGGDTQYF
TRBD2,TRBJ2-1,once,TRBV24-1,TGTGCCACCAGTGGTTCGACTAGCGGGAGAGTGCATGAGCAGTTCTTC,CATSGSTSGRVHEQFF
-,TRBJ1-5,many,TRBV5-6,TGTGCCAGCAGCTTGTCAGGGCTCGGTCAGCCCCAGCATTTT,CASSLSGLGQPQHF
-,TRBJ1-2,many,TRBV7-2,TGTGCCAGCAGCTTTAGACGGAATAACTATGGCTACACCTTC,CASSFRRNNYGYTF
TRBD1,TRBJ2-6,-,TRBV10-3,TGTGCCATCAGCACAGGGGGAAGAAGCTCTGGGGCCAACGTCCTGACTTTC,CAISTGGRSSGANVLTF
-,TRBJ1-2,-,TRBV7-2,TGTGCCAGCACCACTCGGCCGAGCCCCTATGGCTACACCTTC,CASTTRPSPYGYTF
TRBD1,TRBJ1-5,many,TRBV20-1,TGCAGTGCTAGGAGCAGGGGGGATCAGCCCCAGCATTTT,CSARSRGDQPQHF
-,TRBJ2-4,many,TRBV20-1,TGCAGTGCCACTGCCGTCGCCGACATTCAGTACTTC,CSATAVADIQYF
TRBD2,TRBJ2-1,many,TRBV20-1,TGCAGTGCTAGTGCCCTAGCGGGACCAAGTGAGCAGTTCTTC,CSASALAGPSEQFF
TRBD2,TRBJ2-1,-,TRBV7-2,TGTGCCAGCAGCTTTAGCGGGGCAGGGAATGAGCAGTTCTTC,CASSFSGAGNEQFF